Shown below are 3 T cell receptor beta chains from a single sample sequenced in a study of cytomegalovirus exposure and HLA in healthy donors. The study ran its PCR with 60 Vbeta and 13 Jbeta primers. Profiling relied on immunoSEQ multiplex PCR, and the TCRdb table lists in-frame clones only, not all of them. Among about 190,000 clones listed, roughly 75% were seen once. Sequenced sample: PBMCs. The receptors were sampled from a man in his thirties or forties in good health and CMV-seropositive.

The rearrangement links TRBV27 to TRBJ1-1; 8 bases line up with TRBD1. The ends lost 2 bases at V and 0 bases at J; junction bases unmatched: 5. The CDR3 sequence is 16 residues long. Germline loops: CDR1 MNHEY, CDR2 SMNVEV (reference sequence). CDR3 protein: CASSLTPGQVNTEAFF. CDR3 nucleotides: TGTGCCAGCAGTTTAACCCCGGGACAGGTGAACACTGAAGCTTTCTTT.

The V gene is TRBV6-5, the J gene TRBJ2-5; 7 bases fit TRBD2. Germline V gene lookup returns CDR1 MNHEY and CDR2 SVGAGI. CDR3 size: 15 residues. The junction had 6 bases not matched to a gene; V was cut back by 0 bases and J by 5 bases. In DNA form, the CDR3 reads TGTGCCAGCAGTTACTCGGGAGGGACCTCGGAGACCCAGTACTTC. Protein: CASSYSGGTSETQYF.

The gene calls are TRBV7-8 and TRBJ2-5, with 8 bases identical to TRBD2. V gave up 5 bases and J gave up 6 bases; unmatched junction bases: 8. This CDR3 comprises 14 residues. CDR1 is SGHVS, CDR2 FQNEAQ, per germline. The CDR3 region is CASSPWTSQQTQYF. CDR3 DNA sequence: TGTGCCAGCAGCCCTTGGACTAGCCAGCAGACCCAGTACTTC.